This T cell receptor (beta chain) was captured by sequencing in a study of blood T cell repertoires in COVID-19 (dated by TCRdb to 2020 to 2022). In the study overall: Samples from collaborators originated in the United States, Italy and Spain and spanned both the acute and convalescent phases of COVID-19. The prospective study material was composed of cDNA or gDNA derived from T cells, B-cell-depleted T cells, or PBMCs. The dataset comprised deeply sampled blood TCRbeta repertoires from subjects exposed to, actively infected with, or recovered from COVID-19. The repertoires were released in a freely available public database meant as a resource for research on the immune response to SARS-CoV-2. The samples were drawn from the first 160 participants of the ongoing ImmuneRACE study and from 1,254 subjects provided by 6 global collaborators. The sample metadata nearly always contained a de-identified subject ID, COVID-19 status, age in years and sex. HLA class I and class II types, where available, came from metadata supplied by the sample provider rather than from assay-based typing. What the research found in general, with its limitations: The amount of clinical and demographic metadata varied by source and participant and was provided uncurated.

On this clone itself: Its antigen is not yet known. Per-base qualities were not stored, and no clone one base away is much larger.

The CDR3 has 17 amino acids, counting the end cysteine and phenylalanine. Only CDR3 DNA remains: 51 bases, in frame from the first base. V lost 5 bases and J lost 2 bases, and the count of bases not matched to a germline gene is 7. From a lookup of the germline V gene (reference sequence), CDR1 and CDR2 are SSHAT and FNYEAQ. TCRbeta CDR3 regions were amplified from genomic DNA using the immunoSEQ Assay, a bias-controlled multiplex PCR. In the original analysis: Nucleated cell counts per sample were estimated from amplification of reference gene primers within the assay. To quantify the absolute abundance of each unique TCRbeta CDR3 rearrangement, sequence reads were collapsed and filtered. Productive Simpson clonality was computed per sample as the square root of Simpson's diversity index over productive rearrangements. Imported from immuneACCESS, the table was reduced by TCRdb to in-frame sequences with V and J called. These copies leave out some clones; in studies compared against another copy, an unresolved V gene accounts for under half, and the cause of the remainder is not known. For V, J and clone size, that table is used; D and trimming come from the DNA. Within this sample are roughly 180,000 clones, with roughly 80% of them counted one time only. The top ten clones comprise 13% to 15% of the sample.

In the prospective study, participants were roughly 18 to 95 years old, resided in about two dozen geographic areas of the United States, and were enrolled through a virtual design. Cohort assignment in the prospective study relied on participant-reported clinical history from a screening survey and a study questionnaire. A participant counted as exposed if, within 2 weeks of entering the study, that participant had been in contact with someone who had a PCR-confirmed or clinician-diagnosed COVID-19 case. Mobile phlebotomists in the prospective study collected whole blood, serum and a nasopharyngeal or oropharyngeal swab from every participant. Over an approximately 2-month period, participants in the prospective study had the option of providing additional blood draws and questionnaires. Before DNA extraction, blood samples from the prospective study were shipped at room temperature or frozen.

The sequence links TRBV7-7 to TRBJ2-2; 11 bases in between match TRBD2. Sequencing input: PBMCs or T cells enriched from blood (not recorded which). The origin of this receptor is a man in his 60s who had been exposed to COVID-19. The CDR3 protein: CASSRYSGRGNTGELFF. The DNA is as follows: TGTGCCAGCAGCCGATATAGCGGGAGGGGAAACACCGGGGAGCTGTTTTTT.